What follows describes a single TCR beta chain. What it recognizes is unknown. The sample originates from a study of response to subunit inactivated influenza vaccine. Findings and caveats of the study: There was a suggestion from the authors that each seasonal influenza vaccination recruits few new T cells.

One entry per CDR3 protein, called by TCRdb with MiXCR from the RT-PCR reads. The sample yields fewer than 350,000 distinct CDR3 sequences, just over 20% seen once. Germline CDR1 and CDR2: SQVTM and ANQGSEA. This CDR3 is 13 amino acids long. V lost 3 bases and J 4 bases, leaving 12 bases between the germline ends. This TCR was sampled from a man between 50 and 75 years old who received an inactivated influenza vaccine. V and J are TRBV29-1 and TRBJ1-1; unclear D gene. Sequenced material: PBMCs from blood, taken about 20 months after vaccination. The CDR3 DNA reads TGCAGCGTTGAGTCGTTCTCGAGCACTGAAGCTTTCTTT. It encodes CSVESFSSTEAFF.